These 20 T cell receptor beta chains were all obtained from the same sample, sequenced in a study of blood T cell repertoires in COVID-19 (dated by TCRdb to the early 2020s). The library was generated by the immunoSEQ multiplex PCR assay. Not all clones reach the TCRdb copy of this immuneACCESS table, which keeps in-frame sequences only. Checked studies attribute under half of the gap to unresolved V genes and leave the rest unexplained. This sample holds about 160,000 clones; more than 75% were observed only once. In total, the top ten clones hold about 2% of the sample. Sequenced: peripheral blood. These TCRs come from a man in his 70s with acute or convalescent COVID-19.

V gene TRBV7-4 combines with J gene TRBJ2-7; possible D gene TRBD1, 5 bases. The germline gives CDR1 SGHVT, CDR2 SQSDAQ. V was cut by 5 bases and J by 5 bases, with 19 bases left in between. The CDR3 runs to 15 residues. CDR3 sequence reads: CASSLGQGMVHEQYF. DNA for the CDR3: TGTGCCAGCAGCCTTGGGCAGGGAATGGTCCACGAGCAGTACTTC. Combining the CDR3 with reference TRBV7-4 and TRBJ2-7 gives the whole variable domain GAGVSQSPRYKVAKRGRDVALRCDSISGHVTLYWYRQTLGQGSEVLTYSQSDAQRDKSGRPSGRFSAERPERSVSTLKIQRTEQGDSAVYLCASSLGQGMVHEQYFGPGTRLTVT.

The rearrangement uses TRBV6-6 and TRBJ1-3; 9 positions agree with TRBD1. V shed 4 bases, J shed 2 bases, and the junction held 3 bases outside the gene matches. The CDR3 extends over 15 amino acids. Germline lookup yields CDR1 MNHNY and CDR2 SVGAGI (reference sequence). CDR3 DNA sequence: TGTGCCAGCAGTTTGACAGGGGGAACTGGAAACACCATATATTTT. Protein product: CASSLTGGTGNTIYF.

A few counts support this clone. V gene TRBV2 combines with J gene TRBJ2-2; tentative D call: TRBD1 (6 bases). Germline CDR1 and CDR2: SNHLY and FYNNEI. V lost 6 bases and J lost 4, with 15 bases in between. The CDR3 consists of 15 residues. The CDR3 sequence is CASSQSDRITGELFF. Here the CDR3 DNA reads TGTGCCAGCAGCCAATCGGACAGAATCACCGGGGAGCTGTTTTTT.

This clone came up once. The chain joins TRBV7-8 to TRBJ2-7; possible D gene TRBD1, 6 bases. This CDR3 spans 23 amino acids. The V end lost 5 bases, the J end lost 2 bases, and 40 bases lay between the germline ends. Germline V gene sequence: CDR1 SGHVS, CDR2 FQNEAQ. CDR3 sequence: CASSQAKFQKSSQGERITYEQYF. The CDR3 DNA sequence: TGTGCCAGCAGCCAGGCCAAGTTCCAAAAAAGCTCACAGGGAGAGCGGATAACCTACGAGCAGTACTTC.

The CDR3 nucleotides read TGTGCCAGTAGTGAGAACAGGGGGGCCCATGGCACAGATACGCAGTATTTT. Translation: CASSENRGAHGTDTQYF. The V gene is TRBV19, the J gene TRBJ2-3, with TRBD1 matching 8 bases. Germline trimming cut 5 bases from V and 1 base from J; bases unmatched to any gene: 11. The germline V gene encodes CDR1 LNHDA and CDR2 SQIVND (reference sequence). There are 17 residues in the CDR3. Looking up the rest from reference TRBV19 and TRBJ2-3 gives the full variable domain: DGGITQSPKYLFRKEGQNVTLSCEQNLNHDAMYWYRQDPGQGLRLIYYSQIVNDFQKGDIAEGYSVSREKKESFPLTVTSAQKNPTAFYLCASSENRGAHGTDTQYFGPGTRLTVL.

The gene calls are TRBV2 and TRBJ2-3; the D gene is possibly TRBD1 (7 bases). V was shortened by 3 bases and J by 5 bases, with 12 bases between the two germline ends. This CDR3 has 14 residues. The germline V gene encodes CDR1 SNHLY and CDR2 FYNNEI. The CDR3 here is CASSDGGGRDTQYF. DNA of the CDR3: TGTGCCAGCAGTGACGGAGGGGGCAGAGATACGCAGTATTTT.

The V gene is TRBV27, the J gene TRBJ1-2, with TRBD1 as a possible D gene (5 bases). Looked up from germline, CDR1 is MNHEY and CDR2 is SMNVEV (reference sequence). The CDR3 contains 16 residues. The ends were cut back, 6 bases at V and 2 bases at J, with 19 bases in the middle. CDR3 protein: CASRPRTGLGNYGYTF. The CDR3, as DNA: TGTGCCAGCAGACCCCGAACAGGTCTGGGGAACTATGGCTACACCTTC.

This clone has just one count. V gene TRBV7-9 combines with J gene TRBJ1-4; D perhaps matches TRBD1 (5 bases). The length of the CDR3 is 13 residues. Trimming took 1 base from V and 7 from J, leaving 7 bases between them. Germline lookup yields CDR1 SEHNR and CDR2 FQNEAQ (reference sequence). The CDR3: CASSLGGAEKLFF. CDR3 DNA sequence: TGTGCCAGCAGCTTAGGTGGGGCTGAAAAACTGTTTTTT.

The DNA for the CDR3 is TGTGCCAGCAGTCTCCCCACAACCCTTAACTATGGCTACACCTTC. This sequence encodes CASSLPTTLNYGYTF. The rearrangement joins TRBV28 to TRBJ1-2; unclear D gene. The germline CDR1 and CDR2 sequences are MDHEN and SYDVKM. Trimming stripped 5 bases from V and 1 base from J, with 14 bases between. The CDR3 length is 15 residues.

This clone was seen once. The chain carries TRBV6-4 and TRBJ2-1; the match to TRBD2 covers 7 bases. The germline V gene encodes CDR1 MRHNA and CDR2 SNTAGT. This CDR3 is built from 16 residues. J was trimmed by 4 bases and V by 6 bases; bases with no gene match: 12. The CDR3 sequence is CASSAMVGGSYNEQFF. CDR3 nucleotides: TGTGCCAGCAGCGCCATGGTCGGGGGGTCTTACAATGAGCAGTTCTTC.

The CDR3 region has the DNA TGTGCCAGCAGCCAAGAATCCCAGGTTGAGCAGTTCTTC. It yields the protein CASSQESQVEQFF. This rearrangement joins TRBV3-1 (or the pseudogene TRBV3-2) to TRBJ2-1; D is ambiguous. Trimming took 0 bases from V and 9 from J, leaving 9 bases between them. Germline lookup yields CDR1 LGHDT and CDR2 YNNKEL (reference sequence). This CDR3 region has 13 residues.

This clone appeared a few times. The V call is TRBV4-2, the J call TRBJ2-2; TRBD2 matches at 11 bases. From germline, CDR1 is LGHNA and CDR2 YNFKEQ. The CDR3 sequence is 15 residues long. Trimming at V came to 4 bases and at J to 4 bases, leaving 2 bases not matched to a gene. For the CDR3, the DNA is TGTGCCAGCAGCCGAACTAGCGGGGGCACCGGGGAGCTGTTTTTT. Translated, it gives CASSRTSGGTGELFF.

This rearrangement joins TRBV10-3 to TRBJ1-6, with 9 bases identical to TRBD1. Germline CDR1 and CDR2: ENHRY and SYGVKD. Trimming cost V 7 bases and J 7 bases; bases outside gene matches: 8. This CDR3 has 15 amino acids. The CDR3 reads CAITGGQGQNSPLHF. The CDR3 DNA reads as TGTGCCATCACCGGGGGACAGGGACAAAATTCACCCCTCCACTTT.

The chain couples TRBV18 to TRBJ1-2, with D possibly being TRBD1 (5 bases). The V gene's germline CDR1 is KGHSH and CDR2 LQKENI. The CDR3 spans 16 residues. V was cut by 3 bases and J by 0 bases, with 14 bases left in between. DNA of the CDR3: TGTGCCAGCTCACCGGAGGGGCAGCTTGCTAACTATGGCTACACCTTC. Amino acid sequence: CASSPEGQLANYGYTF.

The rearrangement uses TRBV28 and TRBJ2-7; TRBD2 matches at 13 bases. Germline loops: CDR1 MDHEN, CDR2 SYDVKM. J was trimmed by 7 bases and V by 7 bases; bases with no gene match: 10. This CDR3 has 15 residues. CDR3 in DNA: TGTGCCAGCATTCGAGGACTAGCGGGAGTCGGAGAGCAGTACTTC. As protein: CASIRGLAGVGEQYF.

The J gene is TRBJ1-4, the V gene TRBV3-1 (or the pseudogene TRBV3-2); 7 nucleotides agree with TRBD1. CDR3 length: 15 residues. Germline lookup yields CDR1 LGHDT and CDR2 YNNKEL (reference sequence). Trimming took 5 bases from V and 5 from J; bases not matched to a gene: 8. The CDR3 bases are TGTGCCAGCAGCGTCCGGGACAGTCCCAATGAAAAACTGTTTTTT. Translation gives CASSVRDSPNEKLFF.

This sequence joins TRBV15 and TRBJ2-7; 8 nucleotides match TRBD1. After removal of 0 bases from V and 6 bases from J, the junction contained 7 bases not matched to a gene. This CDR3 contains 15 residues. Germline V lookup: CDR1 LNHNV, CDR2 YYDKDF (reference sequence). Here the CDR3 DNA reads TGTGCCACCAGCAGAGACAGGGGGCGGTTAGGCGAGCAGTACTTC. Its protein product is CATSRDRGRLGEQYF.

The chain carries TRBV16 and TRBJ1-1; D may be TRBD1 (6 bases). V shed 0 bases and J shed 1 base, with 18 bases lying between them. The germline V gene encodes CDR1 KGHSY and CDR2 FQNENV. The CDR3 extends over 18 amino acids. The CDR3 protein is CASSQSQSRIRGNTEAFF. The DNA for the CDR3 is TGTGCCAGCAGCCAATCCCAGAGTCGCATCAGGGGGAACACTGAAGCTTTCTTT. The full variable domain, in which reference TRBV16 and TRBJ1-1 provide the parts outside the CDR3, is GEEVAQTPKHLVRGEGQKAKLYCAPIKGHSYVFWYQQVLKNEFKFLISFQNENVFDETGMPKERFSAKCLPNSPCSLEIQATKLEDSAVYFCASSQSQSRIRGNTEAFFGQGTRLTVV.

The rearrangement uses TRBV11-3 and TRBJ2-1, with a tentative D call TRBD1 (6 bases). CDR3 size: 14 residues. Trimming removed 5 bases at V and 5 bases at J, with 13 bases between. Germline loops: CDR1 SGHNT, CDR2 YENEEA. The CDR3, as DNA: TGTGCCAGCAGCGCCCGCTACAGGGACAATGAGCAGTTCTTC. Amino acids: CASSARYRDNEQFF. The full variable domain, its missing parts supplied by reference TRBV11-3 and TRBJ2-1, is EAGVVQSPRYKIIEKKQPVAFWCNPISGHNTLYWYLQNLGQGPELLIRYENEEAVDDSQLPKDRFSAERLKGVDSTLKIQPAELGDSAVYLCASSARYRDNEQFFGPGTRLTVL.

V gene TRBV5-4 combines with J gene TRBJ2-3; 13 bases agree with TRBD2. Germline values: CDR1 SGHNT, CDR2 YYREEE (reference sequence). The CDR3 sequence is 16 residues long. J was trimmed by 4 bases and V by 4 bases; bases with no gene match: 6. CDR3 sequence (DNA): TGTGCCAGCAGCCGGGGACTAGCGGGGACCGCAGATACGCAGTATTTT. Encoded protein: CASSRGLAGTADTQYF. Looking up the rest from reference TRBV5-4 and TRBJ2-3 gives the full variable domain: ETGVTQSPTHLIKTRGQQVTLRCSSQSGHNTVSWYQQALGQGPQFIFQYYREEENGRGNFPPRFSGLQFPNYSSELNVNALELDDSALYLCASSRGLAGTADTQYFGPGTRLTVL.